This TCR beta chain was profiled in a study of cytomegalovirus exposure and HLA in healthy donors. Whole-study context: Researchers previously reported finding just under 120 million unique TCR beta sequences from around 200 million T cells. Roughly 85 million unique TCRs from HLA-typed donors made up an early data release.

The CDR3 spans 15 residues. V was shortened by 3 bases and J by 2 bases, with 14 bases between the two germline ends. Germline-derived CDR1 and CDR2 are MDHEN and SYDVKM. Regarding the study as a whole: When a later analysis was performed, an Asian-associated ancestry cluster reportedly had fewer N-insertions than the approximately 600-donor mean. TCR beta sequences reportedly predicted most subjects' HLA-A and HLA-B alleles accurately.

Use of 60 Vbeta and 13 Jbeta primers characterized the PCR. Generated by immunoSEQ multiplex PCR, the TCRdb table keeps only in-frame clones and is missing some. The repertoire holds 250,000 or so clones, with 80% to 95% as singletons. With respect to this clone: Its antigen is unknown.

The TCR was taken from a girl aged 2 to 10 in good health and CMV-seronegative. The chain carries TRBV28 and TRBJ2-7, with D possibly matching TRBD1 (6 bases). Material: PBMCs. The CDR3 is CASSFREGGTYEQYF. For the CDR3, the DNA is TGTGCCAGCAGTTTTCGGGAAGGGGGTACCTACGAGCAGTACTTC.